This T cell receptor (beta chain) was retrieved from a study of T cell repertoires in cytomegalovirus infection. Study context: It can be stated that public TCR beta signatures indicated CMV infection as well as a matching HLA type. Points from the study as a whole: HLA-C-restricted CMV-specific TCR beta clonotypes prevailed in the ex vivo response.

Comments on this clonotype: Its antigen remains unidentified.

V shed 6 bases, J shed 0 bases, and the junction held 7 bases outside the gene matches. CDR3 size: 17 residues. TCRdb reanalysed the reads using MiXCR and keeps one entry per CDR3 protein. Here the sample spans fewer than 300,000 distinct CDR3 sequences, about 25% being singletons. This TCR was sampled from a human donor in good health (CMV status not recorded). Some clones in this sample may be carry-over from other donors' samples. Sequenced sample: PBMCs. The chain joins TRBV12-3 or TRBV12-4 to TRBJ2-1; 11 bases agree with TRBD2. The CDR3 sequence is CASSPGTSGRSYNEQFF. CDR3 sequence (DNA): TGTGCCAGCAGCCCTGGGACTAGCGGTCGCTCCTACAATGAGCAGTTCTTC.